This TCR beta chain was documented in a study of technical replicates of blood from a few donors. The CDR3 length is 16 residues. The data were produced by immunoSEQ multiplex PCR, yet TCRdb's version contains in-frame clones alone and is incomplete. This sample has about 59,000 clones, with 80% to 95% found just once. The TCR sequence derives from a human donor in good health. Some clones in this sample may be carry-over from other donors' samples. The chain carries TRBV7-5 and TRBJ2-6; the DNA was not compared with TRBD2, the D call given in the table. TRBV7-5 is deemed a pseudogene. Sequencing was performed on PBMCs. Written as DNA, the CDR3 is TGTGCCAGAAGCTTAGTCCGGTACTCTGGGGCCAACGTCCTGACTTTC. This translates into CARSLVRYSGANVLTF.